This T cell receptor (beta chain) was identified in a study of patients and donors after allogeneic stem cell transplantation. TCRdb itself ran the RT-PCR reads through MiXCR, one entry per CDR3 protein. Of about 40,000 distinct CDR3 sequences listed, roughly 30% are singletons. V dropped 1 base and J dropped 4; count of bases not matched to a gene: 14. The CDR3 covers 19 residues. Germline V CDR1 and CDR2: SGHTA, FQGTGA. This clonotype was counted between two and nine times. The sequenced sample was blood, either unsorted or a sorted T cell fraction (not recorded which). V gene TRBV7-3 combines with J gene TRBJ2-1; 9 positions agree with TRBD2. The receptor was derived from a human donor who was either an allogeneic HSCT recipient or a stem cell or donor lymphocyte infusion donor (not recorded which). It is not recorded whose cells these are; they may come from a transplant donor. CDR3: CASSLNMAGGTPTYNEQFF. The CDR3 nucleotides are TGTGCCAGCAGCTTAAATATGGCGGGAGGGACCCCCACTTACAATGAGCAGTTCTTC.